The clone carrying this T cell receptor beta chain was observed a handful of times. Its antigen remains unidentified. This entry comes from a study of cytomegalovirus exposure and HLA in healthy donors. Study-wide findings and caveats: Most subjects had HLA-A and HLA-B alleles reportedly predicted accurately by TCR beta sequences. Earlier results showed most TCR beta V segments being productive about 87% or about 30% of the time.

Germline-derived CDR1 and CDR2 are SGHNT and YYREEE (reference sequence). V was pared by 3 bases and J by 6 bases, with 13 bases between. The CDR3 consists of 15 residues. Amplification used 60 Vbeta primers and 13 Jbeta primers. TCRdb's copy holds only in-frame clones and misses some; the assay was immunoSEQ multiplex PCR. The table records some 92,000 clones, about four fifths of them present only once. Healthy bone marrow donors made up the donors. V is TRBV5-4 and J is TRBJ1-6; tentatively, D is TRBD1 (6 bases). The sequence was obtained from a man aged 18 to 29 in good health and CMV-seropositive. The sample was PBMCs. The CDR3 protein is CASSSTGYSNSPLHF. The CDR3 bases are TGTGCCAGCAGCTCGACAGGATATTCTAATTCACCCCTCCACTTT.